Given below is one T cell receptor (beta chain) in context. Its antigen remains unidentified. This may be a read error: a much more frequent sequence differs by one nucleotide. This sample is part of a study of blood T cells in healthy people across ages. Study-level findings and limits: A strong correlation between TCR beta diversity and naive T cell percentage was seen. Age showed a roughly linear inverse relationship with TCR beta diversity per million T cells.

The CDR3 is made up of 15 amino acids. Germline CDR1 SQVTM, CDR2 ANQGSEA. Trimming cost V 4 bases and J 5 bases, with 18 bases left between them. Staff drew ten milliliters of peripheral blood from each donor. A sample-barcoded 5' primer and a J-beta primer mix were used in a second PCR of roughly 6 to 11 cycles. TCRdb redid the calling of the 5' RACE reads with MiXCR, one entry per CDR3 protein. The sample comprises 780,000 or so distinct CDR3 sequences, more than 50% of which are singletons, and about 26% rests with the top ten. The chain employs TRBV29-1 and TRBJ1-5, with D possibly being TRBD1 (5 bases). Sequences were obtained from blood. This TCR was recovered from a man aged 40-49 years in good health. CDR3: CSVVWAGRNYQPQHF. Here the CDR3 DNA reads TGCAGCGTTGTGTGGGCGGGACGGAATTATCAGCCCCAGCATTTT.